This T cell receptor beta chain is from a study of T cell repertoires in cytomegalovirus infection. CDR3 size: 17 residues. Germline CDR1 is ENHRY and CDR2 is SYGVKD. With 5 bases clipped from V and 7 bases from J, the junction kept 8 bases outside the gene matches. TCRdb passed the reads through MiXCR, listing each CDR3 protein once. The repertoire holds approximately 500,000 distinct CDR3 sequences, around 27% seen once, with roughly 13% in the top ten. This sequence joins TRBV10-3 and TRBJ2-1; 16 positions match TRBD2. What was sequenced was PBMCs. The sequence was obtained from a human donor in good health (CMV status not recorded). Some clones in this sample may be carry-over from other donors' samples. CDR3 sequence (DNA): TGTGCCATCAGTCGGGGACTAGCGGGAGGGATCGCGAATGAGCAGTTCTTC. Its protein is CAISRGLAGGIANEQFF.